The text below deals with one T cell receptor beta chain. Its target is unknown. Every bit of the isolated RNA underwent reverse transcription, so sequencing read expressed TCRB transcripts. Profiled with immunoSEQ multiplex PCR; TCRdb holds only in-frame clones, not every one. The sample carries tens of thousands of clones, nearly 50% recorded once. The sample comes from a study of beta chain features in type 1 diabetes. General study findings and limits: Across all four CD4+ subsets, people with type 1 diabetes showed modestly shorter TCRB CDR3s.

CDR1 and CDR2 from the germline V gene are MNHEY and SMNVEV (reference sequence). This CDR3 comprises 13 residues. Trimming at V came to 5 bases and at J to 1 base, leaving 1 base not matched to a gene. This sequence joins TRBV27 and TRBJ2-7; 8 nucleotides match TRBD1. Specimen: central memory CD4+ T cells from blood. The clonotype comes from a man aged 25-40 years with type 1 diabetes. The CDR3 loop is CASSRQGSYEQYF. The CDR3 DNA sequence: TGTGCCAGCAGTCGACAGGGGTCCTACGAGCAGTACTTC.